This T cell receptor (beta chain) was captured by sequencing in a study of OX40 agonist ivuxolimab in advanced cancers. As for the study in general: Patients got intravenous ivuxolimab at 0.01 to 10 mg/kg every 2 weeks. Study-wide results and limits: A proportion of nonresponders additionally exhibited low normalized T-cell clonal expansion.

Germline CDR1 MDHEN, CDR2 SYDVKM. The ends were cut back, 5 bases at V and 4 bases at J, with 11 bases in the middle. This CDR3 has 13 amino acids. A note on this clone: Its antigen is unidentified.

Sequencing used immunoSEQ multiplex PCR; TCRdb keeps in-frame clones, though not all of them. Here the sample spans about 97,000 clones, about 90% being singletons. The TCR sequence derives from an adult with an advanced solid tumor such as melanoma, head and neck, liver or kidney cancer. This specimen was CD4+ or CD8+ T cells sorted from blood, taken in a trial of the OX40 agonist ivuxolimab. The chain couples TRBV28 to TRBJ1-2, with D unresolved. Here the CDR3 reads CASSPSVLYGYTF. CDR3 bases: TGTGCCAGCAGTCCCTCGGTCCTCTATGGCTACACCTTC.